One and the same sample provided the 23 T cell receptor beta chains below, sequenced in a study of cytomegalovirus exposure and HLA in healthy donors. Both 60 Vbeta primers and 13 Jbeta primers went into the PCR. Using immunoSEQ multiplex PCR, the repertoire was profiled, and TCRdb retains in-frame clones only, with some absent. The repertoire holds roughly 180,000 clones, roughly 83% seen once, with approximately 0.98% in the top ten. The sample taken for sequencing was PBMCs. The receptors here all came from a man aged 25-40 years in good health and CMV-seronegative.

V is TRBV29-1 and J is TRBJ2-2, with TRBD2 identical over 8 bases. The CDR3 totals 16 residues. J gave up 7 bases and V 3 bases, and 13 bases lay outside the gene matches. Per germline, CDR1 SQVTM and CDR2 ANQGSEA. The CDR3: CSVEPLSGRKHGELFF. The CDR3 nucleotides read TGCAGCGTTGAGCCATTAAGCGGGAGAAAGCACGGGGAGCTGTTTTTT.

Here the CDR3 reads CASSLSNGILAKNIQYF. CDR3 coding DNA: TGTGCCAGCAGCTTATCAAACGGGATACTAGCCAAAAACATTCAGTACTTC. This chain connects TRBV11-3 to TRBJ2-4; D possibly corresponds to TRBD2 (5 bases). V was clipped by 2 bases and J by 0 bases, with 14 bases between them. The germline V gene encodes CDR1 SGHNT and CDR2 YENEEA. This CDR3 comprises 17 residues.

The rearrangement links TRBV7-9 to TRBJ2-5, with 10 bases that match TRBD2. CDR3 size: 16 residues. CDR1 and CDR2 (germline): SEHNR, FQNEAQ (reference sequence). V lost 5 bases to trimming and J lost 2 bases; unmatched junction nucleotides: 8. The CDR3 here is CASSNSGLAVQETQYF. In DNA form, the CDR3 reads TGTGCCAGCAGCAATAGTGGACTAGCGGTTCAAGAGACCCAGTACTTC.

V and J are TRBV6-4 and TRBJ2-3; 8 bases fit TRBD2. Germline CDR1 is MRHNA and CDR2 is SNTAGT. CDR3 length: 15 amino acids. The junction had 3 bases not matched to a gene; V was cut back by 3 bases and J by 1 base. In DNA, the CDR3 is TGTGCCAGCAGTGAAGGAGCGGGGGGCACAGATACGCAGTATTTT. The encoded protein is CASSEGAGGTDTQYF.

In this sample, this clone turned up once. The gene calls are TRBV19 and TRBJ1-2, with D maybe TRBD1 (6 bases). Trimming pared 5 bases from V and 2 bases from J, leaving 18 bases between. Germline CDR1 is LNHDA and CDR2 is SQIVND (reference sequence). CDR3 length: 16 amino acids. CDR3 protein: CASSVHREDSNYGYTF. In DNA form, the CDR3 reads TGTGCCAGTAGTGTCCACAGGGAAGACTCCAACTATGGCTACACCTTC.

The chain employs TRBV6-5 and TRBJ2-2, with 10 bases fitting TRBD2. There are 15 residues in the CDR3. In germline, CDR1 is MNHEY, CDR2 SVGAGI. Trimming took 7 bases from V and 3 from J; bases not matched to a gene: 5. Written as DNA, the CDR3 is TGTGCCAGCAAGGCTAGCGGGGGACACACCGGGGAGCTGTTTTTT. Its translation is CASKASGGHTGELFF.

This clone was found a few times. The chain recombines TRBV15 with TRBJ1-2, with 8 nucleotides matching TRBD1. The germline V gene has CDR1 LNHNV and CDR2 YYDKDF (reference sequence). The V gene end was trimmed by 0 bases and the J gene end by 8 bases; junction bases not matched to a gene: 5. The length of the CDR3 is 14 residues. The CDR3 spells CATSRDRGRYGYTF. CDR3 in DNA: TGTGCCACCAGCAGAGACAGGGGGCGGTACGGCTACACCTTC.

This clone was observed a single time. The chain carries TRBV14 and TRBJ1-4, with D maybe TRBD1 (5 bases). The CDR3 is made up of 15 amino acids. The germline CDR1 and CDR2 sequences are SGHDN and FVKESK. V was pared by 0 bases and J by 8 bases, with 13 bases between. CDR3 in amino acids: CASSQDKLRGEKLFF. The CDR3 nucleotides read TGTGCCAGCAGCCAAGACAAGCTCCGGGGGGAAAAACTGTTTTTT.

The chain has TRBV6-6 and TRBJ2-5; 7 bases are shared with TRBD2. The CDR3 length is 14 residues. The germline V gene has CDR1 MNHNY and CDR2 SVGAGI (reference sequence). Trimming removed 2 bases from V and 2 bases from J; junction bases left unmatched: 2. The CDR3 bases are TGTGCCAGCAGTTACACCGGGGGGCAAGAGACCCAGTACTTC. It encodes CASSYTGGQETQYF.

This clone was seen once. The chain employs TRBV5-4 and TRBJ1-2; D perhaps matches TRBD1 (6 bases). Germline CDR1 reads SGHNT; CDR2 reads YYREEE (reference sequence). Trimming shortened V by 5 bases and J by 0 bases, and 11 bases separated the two germline ends. There are 14 residues in the CDR3. The CDR3 spells CASSKNRANYGYTF. CDR3 coding DNA: TGTGCCAGCAGTAAGAACAGGGCTAACTATGGCTACACCTTC. Looking up the rest from reference TRBV5-4 and TRBJ1-2 gives the full variable domain: ETGVTQSPTHLIKTRGQQVTLRCSSQSGHNTVSWYQQALGQGPQFIFQYYREEENGRGNFPPRFSGLQFPNYSSELNVNALELDDSALYLCASSKNRANYGYTFGSGTRLTVV.

The gene calls are TRBV28 and TRBJ1-1; D is unclear. V lost 6 bases, J lost 3 bases, and 14 bases lay in between. This CDR3 region has 14 residues. Germline V lookup: CDR1 MDHEN, CDR2 SYDVKM. The chain's CDR3 is CASSYGGFDTEAFF. The CDR3 coding sequence is TGTGCCAGCAGCTACGGCGGGTTTGACACTGAAGCTTTCTTT.

This chain links TRBV11-3 with TRBJ2-5; 14 bases agree with TRBD2. The CDR3 is 17 residues long. Trimming cost V 3 bases and J 4 bases; bases outside gene matches: 7. From germline, CDR1 is SGHNT and CDR2 YENEEA. The CDR3 here is CASSLGTSGRGGETQYF. Here the CDR3 DNA reads TGTGCCAGCAGCTTGGGGACTAGCGGGAGAGGGGGAGAGACCCAGTACTTC.

V gene TRBV5-4 combines with J gene TRBJ1-1; 9 bases fit TRBD1. CDR1 is SGHNT and CDR2 is YYREEE in the germline V gene (reference sequence). Unmatched junction bases numbered 5, after V lost 0 bases and J lost 5 bases. This CDR3 region has 15 residues. This chain's CDR3 is CASSLGGTGQTEAFF. Here the CDR3 DNA reads TGTGCCAGCAGCTTGGGTGGGACAGGGCAAACTGAAGCTTTCTTT.

V gene TRBV27 combines with J gene TRBJ2-1, with 7 bases identical to TRBD2. The CDR3 runs to 16 residues. The V segment lost 5 bases and the J segment 2 bases; nucleotides outside the gene matches: 9. CDR1 is MNHEY, CDR2 SMNVEV, per germline (reference sequence). The CDR3 nucleotides read TGTGCCAGCAGTCCCTTGAAACGGGGGGCCTACAATGAGCAGTTCTTC. Protein: CASSPLKRGAYNEQFF.

This clone showed up just once. The V gene is TRBV7-7, the J gene TRBJ2-6; 7 positions match TRBD2. J gave up 2 bases and V 5 bases, and 6 bases lay outside the gene matches. The CDR3 contains 16 residues. Germline V lookup: CDR1 SSHAT, CDR2 FNYEAQ (reference sequence). CDR3 sequence: CASSPVGGAGANVLTF. CDR3 nucleotide sequence: TGTGCCAGCAGCCCGGTGGGGGGGGCTGGGGCCAACGTCCTGACTTTC.

The genes are TRBV5-5 and TRBJ2-2; TRBD2 aligns across 14 bases. V was clipped by 4 bases and J by 11 bases; unmatched bases: 10. The CDR3 covers 16 residues. CDR1 and CDR2 from the germline V gene are SGHKS and YYEKEE (reference sequence). The CDR3 is CASSLGTSGGRVELFF. The CDR3 DNA reads as TGTGCCAGCAGCCTGGGGACTAGCGGGGGCCGCGTAGAGCTGTTTTTT.

This clone was seen a handful of times. V is TRBV28 and J is TRBJ2-1; 9 nucleotides line up with TRBD2. The V gene's germline CDR1 is MDHEN and CDR2 SYDVKM. The CDR3 length is 14 residues. Germline trimming cut 7 bases from V and 9 bases from J; bases unmatched to any gene: 10. CDR3 sequence (DNA): TGTGCCAGCAAGGGCGGGGGGGCCGGTGGTGAGCAGTTCTTC. Translating gives CASKGGGAGGEQFF.

The genes are TRBV5-1 and TRBJ1-5; D not resolved. The CDR3 length is 14 residues. Trimming removed 1 base at V and 5 bases at J, with 10 bases between. From germline, CDR1 is SGHRS and CDR2 YFSETQ. CDR3 DNA: TGCGCCAGCAGCTTGTCTGGGGAGCATCAGCCCCAGCATTTT. This sequence encodes CASSLSGEHQPQHF.

The chain combines TRBV19 with TRBJ2-2, with TRBD2 matching 10 bases. Germline-derived CDR1 and CDR2 are LNHDA and SQIVND (reference sequence). CDR3 length: 17 amino acids. Germline trimming cut 4 bases from V and 0 bases from J; bases unmatched to any gene: 5. The CDR3 DNA sequence: TGTGCCAGTAGTACAACAAGCGGGGGGGCGAACACCGGGGAGCTGTTTTTT. This sequence encodes CASSTTSGGANTGELFF.

The chain links TRBV18 to TRBJ1-1; D not resolved. CDR1 is KGHSH and CDR2 is LQKENI in the germline V gene. V lost 5 bases and J 4 bases, leaving 8 bases between the germline ends. The CDR3 runs 12 residues. The CDR3 is CASSEGGTEAFF. CDR3 coding DNA: TGTGCCAGCTCAGAGGGTGGCACTGAAGCTTTCTTT.

The chain joins TRBV29-1 to TRBJ2-5, with 14 positions matching TRBD2. Per the germline V gene, CDR1 is SQVTM and CDR2 is ANQGSEA. V dropped 5 bases and J dropped 1; count of bases not matched to a gene: 3. This CDR3 has 15 residues. The CDR3 protein is CSVNGLAGGQETQYF. CDR3 nucleotide sequence: TGCAGCGTTAACGGACTAGCGGGGGGCCAAGAGACCCAGTACTTC.

The chain employs TRBV10-3 and TRBJ2-3; D possibly corresponds to TRBD1 (5 bases). V was trimmed by 4 bases and J by 2 bases, leaving 10 bases between them. Germline V lookup: CDR1 ENHRY, CDR2 SYGVKD. The CDR3 runs 14 residues. The chain's CDR3 is CAISGGRVTDTQYF. CDR3 nucleotide sequence: TGTGCCATCAGTGGAGGCAGGGTCACAGATACGCAGTATTTT.

This chain uses TRBV7-8 with TRBJ2-7; TRBD1 matches 11 bases. CDR1 and CDR2 from the germline V gene are SGHVS and FQNEAQ. CDR3 size: 17 residues. Losses at the gene ends were 5 bases for V and 5 bases for J; bases not matched to a gene: 14. The CDR3 reads CASSTSLVGDRGDEQYF. The CDR3 DNA follows: TGTGCCAGCAGCACCTCCCTCGTAGGGGACAGGGGGGACGAGCAGTACTTC.